Listed below are T cell receptor beta chains from one sample, sequenced in a study of regulatory T cells in long-lasting Graves disease. One entry per CDR3 protein, called by TCRdb with MiXCR from the multiplex PCR reads. The table shows a few hundred thousand distinct CDR3 sequences, with 10% to 15% occurring only once. These sequences were also reported in another study, on T cells in Graves' hyperthyroidism and ophthalmopathy.

The source material was peripheral blood mononuclear cells (PBMCs), sampled at new diagnosis, from a patient treated with antithyroid drugs. These receptors were collected from a woman under 30 with Graves disease. Both conserved end residues are part of each CDR3. The D gene is left open where the match is weak. Expanded clones get a size class; other rows say once, few or many, or leave the size out.

D gene: NA
J gene: TRBJ2-3
clone size: many
V gene: TRBV25-1
CDR3 protein: CASSEYQGALDTQYF
CDR3 DNA: TGTGCCAGCAGTGAATATCAGGGCGCCTTGGATACGCAGTATTTT

D gene: NA
J gene: TRBJ2-7
clone size: many
V gene: TRBV20-1
CDR3 protein: CSARDLTLAHEQYF
CDR3 DNA: TGCAGTGCTAGAGACTTGACGCTCGCCCACGAGCAGTACTTC

D gene: NA
J gene: TRBJ2-6
clone size: few
V gene: TRBV20-1
CDR3 protein: CSALRDAAGANVLTF
CDR3 DNA: TGCAGTGCACTCCGGGACGCAGCTGGGGCCAACGTCCTGACTTTC

D gene: NA
J gene: TRBJ2-5
clone size: few
V gene: TRBV7-9
CDR3 protein: CASSLMDGAQYF
CDR3 DNA: TGTGCCAGCAGCCTCATGGACGGGGCCCAGTACTTC

D gene: TRBD2
J gene: TRBJ2-7
clone size: many
V gene: TRBV20-1
CDR3 protein: CSGSPPSGETYEQYF
CDR3 DNA: TGCAGTGGCTCCCCCCCTAGCGGAGAGACCTACGAGCAGTACTTC

D gene: NA
J gene: TRBJ1-5
clone size: many
V gene: TRBV7-8
CDR3 protein: CASSLGLYSNQPQHF
CDR3 DNA: TGTGCCAGCAGCTTAGGACTGTATAGCAATCAGCCCCAGCATTTT

D gene: NA
J gene: TRBJ2-5
clone size: NA
V gene: TRBV7-2
CDR3 protein: CASSLGEALELYF
CDR3 DNA: TGTGCCAGCAGCCTGGGGGAGGCCCTAGAATTGTACTTC

D gene: TRBD1
J gene: TRBJ1-5
clone size: NA
V gene: TRBV7-9
CDR3 protein: CASSSRHLRDRGYSNQPQHF
CDR3 DNA: TGTGCCAGCAGCTCTAGACATCTCCGGGACAGGGGATATAGCAATCAGCCCCAGCATTTT

D gene: TRBD1
J gene: TRBJ1-1
clone size: few
V gene: TRBV4-1
CDR3 protein: CASKQVGLDRGGAFF
CDR3 DNA: TGCGCCAGCAAACAAGTGGGATTGGACAGGGGTGGTGCTTTCTTT

D gene: NA
J gene: TRBJ2-2
clone size: many
V gene: TRBV30
CDR3 protein: CAWINGASAGELFF
CDR3 DNA: TGTGCCTGGATTAATGGGGCATCTGCCGGGGAGCTGTTTTTT

D gene: TRBD2
J gene: TRBJ2-7
clone size: NA
V gene: TRBV4-1
CDR3 protein: CASSQSSGGTYEQYF
CDR3 DNA: TGCGCCAGCAGCCAGAGTAGCGGGGGGACCTACGAGCAGTACTTC

D gene: TRBD2
J gene: TRBJ2-1
clone size: many
V gene: TRBV10-2
CDR3 protein: CASFSGRGSYNEQFF
CDR3 DNA: TGCGCCAGCTTTAGCGGGAGAGGATCCTACAATGAGCAGTTCTTC

D gene: NA
J gene: TRBJ1-5
clone size: NA
V gene: TRBV10-1
CDR3 protein: CVCRANSNQPQHF
CDR3 DNA: TGCGTCTGCCGGGCGAATAGCAATCAGCCCCAGCATTTT

D gene: TRBD1
J gene: TRBJ2-1
clone size: many
V gene: TRBV13
CDR3 protein: CASSKQGPEQFF
CDR3 DNA: TGTGCCAGCAGCAAACAGGGGCCTGAGCAGTTCTTC

D gene: TRBD1
J gene: TRBJ1-1
clone size: many
V gene: TRBV12-3/TRBV12-4
CDR3 protein: CASSLTGDWNTEAFF
CDR3 DNA: TGTGCCAGCAGTCTTACAGGGGATTGGAACACTGAAGCTTTCTTT

D gene: NA
J gene: TRBJ1-2
clone size: many
V gene: TRBV6-2/TRBV6-3
CDR3 protein: CASSWGGGEPYGYTF
CDR3 DNA: TGTGCCAGCAGTTGGGGTGGCGGGGAACCCTATGGCTACACCTTC

D gene: TRBD2
J gene: TRBJ2-7
clone size: NA
V gene: TRBV5-5
CDR3 protein: CASSLTSGFYEQYF
CDR3 DNA: TGTGCCAGCAGCTTGACTAGCGGGTTCTACGAGCAGTACTTC

D gene: NA
J gene: TRBJ2-7
clone size: many
V gene: TRBV5-1
CDR3 protein: CASSLKGPGEQYF
CDR3 DNA: TGCGCCAGCAGCTTAAAGGGGCCAGGCGAGCAGTACTTC